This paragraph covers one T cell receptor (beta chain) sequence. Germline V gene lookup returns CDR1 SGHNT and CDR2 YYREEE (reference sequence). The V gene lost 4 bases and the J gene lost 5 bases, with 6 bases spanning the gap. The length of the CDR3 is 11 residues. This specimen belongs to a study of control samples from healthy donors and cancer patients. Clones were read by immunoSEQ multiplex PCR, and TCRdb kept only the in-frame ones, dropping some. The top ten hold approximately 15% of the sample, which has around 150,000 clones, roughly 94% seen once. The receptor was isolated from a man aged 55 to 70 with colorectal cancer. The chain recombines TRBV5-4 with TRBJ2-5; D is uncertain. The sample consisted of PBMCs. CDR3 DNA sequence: TGTGCCAGCAGCATAGGGGAGACCCAGTACTTC. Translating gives CASSIGETQYF.